The text below deals with one T cell receptor beta chain. Its target is not known. This sample was taken from a study of beta chain features in type 1 diabetes. Across the study: Patients looked much like healthy donors when it came to age, gender and cell yields. All samples yielded 107,917,701 examined sorted cells. Study-wide findings and caveats: Among type 1 diabetes patients, VDJ junctions had fewer insertions and more deletions. A moderate, significant TCRB CDR3 shortening appeared in type 1 diabetes across four CD4+ subsets.

The CDR3 covers 13 residues. From germline, CDR1 is LNHDA and CDR2 SQIVND (reference sequence). Between the trimmed V and J ends, which lost 5 bases and 3 bases, there was a span of 8 bases. The authors took one heparinised blood draw, averaging roughly 120 mL, from each donor. Reverse transcribing all isolated RNA meant expressed TCRB transcripts were sequenced. This table comes from immunoSEQ multiplex PCR, and its TCRdb copy is limited to in-frame clones, with some not included. The data hold under 300,000 clones, with 20% observed a single time. The sequence derives from a woman between 40 and 50 years old with type 1 diabetes. The specimen was naive CD4+ T cells from blood. This sequence joins TRBV19 and TRBJ1-3, with D maybe TRBD1 (5 bases). For the CDR3, the DNA is TGTGCCAGTAGTGGGACTTTTGGAAACACCATATATTTT. Translation: CASSGTFGNTIYF.